This TCR beta chain was profiled in a study of cytomegalovirus exposure and HLA in healthy donors. Some clones are missing from TCRdb's copy, which holds only in-frame ones; the method was immunoSEQ multiplex PCR. The sample carries about 110,000 clones, about 85% recorded once. The germline V gene encodes CDR1 SGHRS and CDR2 YFSETQ. V was trimmed by 4 bases and J by 3 bases, leaving 20 bases between them. The CDR3 is 16 residues long. This chain uses TRBV5-1 with TRBJ2-7, with D perhaps TRBD1 (7 bases). The sequence was obtained from a woman aged 18-30 years in good health and CMV-seronegative. The sequenced sample was PBMCs. As DNA, the CDR3 is TGCGCCAGCAGCAAGGGGACAGCCCGGGGGAGCTACGAGCAGTACTTC. It encodes CASSKGTARGSYEQYF.